A single sample is the source of the 16 T cell receptor beta chains below, sequenced in a study of technical replicates of blood from a handful of donors. Sequencing was performed with immunoSEQ multiplex PCR; in TCRdb, only in-frame clones are kept and a portion is missing. The sample has tens of thousands of clones; 93% are singletons. The source material was T cells isolated from PBMCs. Every receptor here comes from a human donor in good health.

V is TRBV19 and J is TRBJ1-1; TRBD1 might be the D (5 bases). Trimming left V 10 bases short and J 7 bases short, with 25 bases between. The CDR3 runs to 15 residues. Germline CDR1 and CDR2: LNHDA and SQIVND (reference sequence). The CDR3 region has the DNA TGTGCCACCTCGGCCCACAGGATAATCCTAAATGAAGCTTTCTTT. It yields the protein CATSAHRIILNEAFF.

The chain is built from TRBV28 and TRBJ1-1; no reliable D call. Germline V gene lookup returns CDR1 MDHEN and CDR2 SYDVKM. This CDR3 spans 15 amino acids. V was clipped by 1 base and J by 0 bases, with 9 bases between them. The CDR3 spells CASSLSGRMNTEAFF. The CDR3 DNA reads as TGTGCCAGCAGTTTATCGGGAAGAATGAACACTGAAGCTTTCTTT.

This clone was observed a single time. This chain connects TRBV6-5 to TRBJ2-7, with 7 bases that match TRBD1. The length of the CDR3 is 13 residues. Trimming took 8 bases from V and 4 from J; bases not matched to a gene: 8. CDR1 MNHEY and CDR2 SVGAGI come from the germline V gene. Here the CDR3 reads CASQRYRGYEQYF. CDR3 DNA sequence: TGTGCCAGCCAGAGGTACAGGGGTTACGAGCAGTACTTC.

This chain connects TRBV19 to TRBJ1-5, with 7 bases matching TRBD1. The V and J ends lost 3 bases and 0 bases, in that order; junction bases with no gene match: 2. CDR1 and CDR2 (germline): LNHDA, SQIVND (reference sequence). CDR3 length: 15 amino acids. The CDR3 loop reads CASSIGDSSNQPQHF. CDR3 coding DNA: TGTGCCAGTAGTATCGGGGACAGTAGCAATCAGCCCCAGCATTTT.

The chain has TRBV10-1 and TRBJ2-1; weak D call: TRBD2 (5 bases). Germline CDR1 reads WNHNN; CDR2 reads SYGVQD (reference sequence). V lost 3 bases and J lost 6, with 15 bases in between. CDR3 length: 15 residues. The CDR3 nucleotides read TGCGCCAGCAGTGATAGGGCGGGCGGAGTCAATGAGCAGTTCTTC. It specifies CASSDRAGGVNEQFF.

This chain links TRBV5-1 with TRBJ1-6; 7 bases match TRBD1. Germline V lookup: CDR1 SGHRS, CDR2 YFSETQ. Germline trimming cut 7 bases from V and 8 bases from J; bases unmatched to any gene: 9. This CDR3 is built from 14 residues. In DNA, the CDR3 is TGCGCCAGCCGTCTCCGACAGGGCGATTCACCCCTCCACTTT. This encodes CASRLRQGDSPLHF.

The chain links TRBV4-2 to TRBJ2-5; D is possibly TRBD2 (5 bases). Germline V CDR1 and CDR2: LGHNA, YNFKEQ. CDR3 length: 12 amino acids. V was clipped by 3 bases and J by 5 bases, with 7 bases between them. The CDR3 region is CASSHRTETQYF. The CDR3 nucleotides read TGTGCCAGCAGCCACCGGACTGAGACCCAGTACTTC.

The chain uses TRBV27 and TRBJ2-5; 8 nucleotides line up with TRBD1. Germline V gene lookup returns CDR1 MNHEY and CDR2 SMNVEV (reference sequence). This CDR3 region has 14 residues. Unmatched junction bases numbered 8, after V lost 4 bases and J lost 7 bases. Here the CDR3 reads CASSWGQDLGTQYF. As DNA, the CDR3 is TGTGCCAGCAGTTGGGGACAGGACTTAGGGACCCAGTACTTC.

The J gene is TRBJ1-5, the V gene TRBV11-2, with TRBD1 identical over 8 bases. The CDR3 runs to 14 residues. Germline values: CDR1 SGHAT, CDR2 FQNNGV. Unmatched junction bases numbered 2, after V lost 0 bases and J lost 7 bases. CDR3 loop: CASSLDRGQQPQHF. DNA for the CDR3: TGTGCCAGCAGCTTAGACAGGGGGCAGCAGCCCCAGCATTTT.

The chain uses TRBV6-4 and TRBJ1-1; D call uncertain. V was clipped by 5 bases and J by 0 bases, with 7 bases between them. From germline, CDR1 is MRHNA and CDR2 SNTAGT. The CDR3 spans 13 residues. CDR3 protein: CASSQQLNTEAFF. CDR3 DNA: TGTGCCAGCAGTCAACAGCTGAACACTGAAGCTTTCTTT.

Concerning this clone itself: The junction departs from germline at one end; a sequencing error may be responsible. This chain uses TRBV15 with TRBJ2-2; perhaps TRBD1 as D (6 bases). Germline lookup yields CDR1 LNHNV and CDR2 YYDKDF (reference sequence). The CDR3 has 15 residues. The CDR3 spells CATSIYRENAGELFF. The CDR3 bases are TGTGCCACCAGCATCTACAGGGAGAACGCCGGGGAGCTGTTTTTT.

The V call is TRBV14, the J call TRBJ1-6, with 8 bases identical to TRBD1. Germline V gene lookup returns CDR1 SGHDN and CDR2 FVKESK. The CDR3 sequence is 15 residues long. After removal of 1 base from V and 7 bases from J, the junction contained 3 bases not matched to a gene. This chain's CDR3 is CASSQVTGGNSPLHF. The DNA for the CDR3 is TGTGCCAGCAGCCAAGTTACAGGGGGGAATTCACCCCTCCACTTT.

The chain combines TRBV4-1 with TRBJ2-7; D unresolved. Germline CDR1 is MGHRA and CDR2 is YSYEKL. The CDR3 is 15 residues long. V lost 2 bases and J lost 5, with 16 bases in between. CDR3 region: CASSQIGLAGDEQYF. CDR3 DNA: TGCGCCAGCAGCCAAATCGGGTTGGCCGGAGACGAGCAGTACTTC.

The CDR3 nucleotides read TGTGCCAGCAGTGAGGGGGGAGCGAACACTGAAGCTTTCTTT. Translation gives CASSEGGANTEAFF. The chain employs TRBV25-1 and TRBJ1-1; maybe TRBD1 (5 bases). The V end was cut by 3 bases, the J end by 1 base, with 9 bases between. The CDR3 is made up of 14 amino acids. Germline values: CDR1 MGHDK, CDR2 SYGVNS.

This chain joins TRBV19 and TRBJ1-1; TRBD1 is a possible D gene (6 bases). The length of the CDR3 is 14 residues. Germline values: CDR1 LNHDA, CDR2 SQIVND (reference sequence). V lost 10 bases, J lost 2 bases, and 17 bases lay in between. CDR3 region: CATRRGTINTEAFF. The CDR3, as DNA: TGTGCCACGAGACGAGGGACAATTAACACTGAAGCTTTCTTT. The whole variable domain, remainder taken from reference TRBV19 and TRBJ1-1, is DGGITQSPKYLFRKEGQNVTLSCEQNLNHDAMYWYRQDPGQGLRLIYYSQIVNDFQKGDIAEGYSVSREKKESFPLTVTSAQKNPTAFYLCATRRGTINTEAFFGQGTRLTVV.

The genes are TRBV9 and TRBJ2-5, with D tentatively TRBD2 (7 bases). Germline V gene sequence: CDR1 SGDLS, CDR2 YYNGEE. The CDR3 length is 16 residues. Trimming cost V 0 bases and J 2 bases, with 14 bases left between them. For the CDR3, the DNA is TGTGCCAGCAGCGTAGCTACAGGGAGGGGGCAAGAGACCCAGTACTTC. This encodes CASSVATGRGQETQYF. The whole variable domain, filled in from reference TRBV9 and TRBJ2-5, reads DSGVTQTPKHLITATGQRVTLRCSPRSGDLSVYWYQQSLDQGLQFLIQYYNGEERAKGNILERFSAQQFPDLHSELNLSSLELGDSALYFCASSVATGRGQETQYFGPGTRLLVL.